This record covers a single T cell receptor (beta chain). The antigen is undetermined. The PCR contained 60 Vbeta and 13 Jbeta primers. The repertoire was sequenced with immunoSEQ multiplex PCR; TCRdb's copy has only in-frame clones and lacks some. The profile covers a few hundred thousand clones, with 80% to 95% appearing a single time and about 1.5% taken by the ten largest. Germline V gene data show CDR1 as ENHRY and CDR2 as SYGVKD. The CDR3 is 15 amino acids. V was cut by 6 bases and J by 3 bases, with 14 bases left in between. This sample was included in a study of cytomegalovirus exposure and HLA in healthy donors. Study findings and constraints: Published work reported that the classifier diagnosed cytomegalovirus status with high specificity and sensitivity.

The sequence came from a girl between 2 and 10 years old in good health and CMV-seronegative. The chain links TRBV10-3 to TRBJ2-2; tentatively, D is TRBD2 (6 bases). The specimen was PBMCs. Here the CDR3 reads CAIRKSTGDTGELFF. The CDR3, as DNA: TGTGCCATCAGGAAATCGACGGGGGACACCGGGGAGCTGTTTTTT.